One and the same sample provided the 10 T cell receptor beta chains below, sequenced in a study of shared clonotypes between healthy human individuals. Libraries were prepared by immunoSEQ multiplex PCR; TCRdb keeps only in-frame clonotypes and omits some of them. The sample holds 780,000 or so clones, around 70% seen once. Material: memory CD4+ T cells sorted from blood. As for subset: CD45RA-negative fraction. The receptors were gathered from a woman in her 30s in good health.

This clone was seen a few times. The chain carries TRBV7-9 and TRBJ2-5, with a possible D match to TRBD2 (7 bases). V was shortened by 8 bases and J by 0 bases, with 16 bases between the two germline ends. CDR1 and CDR2 from the germline V gene are SEHNR and FQNEAQ (reference sequence). This CDR3 region has 15 residues. CDR3 coding DNA: TGTGCCAGCCAGAAGGGGGAGGGGTACCAAGAGACCCAGTACTTC. Protein product: CASQKGEGYQETQYF.

This clone appeared a few times. The chain combines TRBV18 with TRBJ1-1, with D maybe TRBD1 (6 bases). This CDR3 comprises 15 residues. Germline V gene lookup returns CDR1 KGHSH and CDR2 LQKENI. V was clipped by 0 bases and J by 4 bases, with 12 bases between them. Here the CDR3 DNA reads TGTGCCAGCTCACCACCGAATGGAGGGGGCACTGAAGCTTTCTTT. Translation gives CASSPPNGGGTEAFF.

The rearrangement uses TRBV10-3 and TRBJ2-6, with D maybe TRBD2 (6 bases). The CDR3 totals 15 residues. Per the germline V gene, CDR1 is ENHRY and CDR2 is SYGVKD. Trimming shortened V by 5 bases and J by 5 bases, and 13 bases separated the two germline ends. The chain's CDR3 is CAISLLAPRANVLTF. The CDR3 DNA reads TGTGCCATCAGTTTGCTAGCGCCCCGGGCCAACGTCCTGACTTTC.

In DNA, the CDR3 is TGTGCCAGCACCCCCCGGCCGGACTCCGACCTCGAGCAGTACTTC. It translates to CASTPRPDSDLEQYF. The genes are TRBV27 and TRBJ2-7; tentatively, D is TRBD2 (5 bases). The germline V gene has CDR1 MNHEY and CDR2 SMNVEV (reference sequence). The CDR3 covers 15 residues. Trimming stripped 7 bases from V and 6 bases from J, with 22 bases between.

The chain is built from TRBV7-9 and TRBJ2-3; D is perhaps TRBD1 (6 bases). Trimming shortened V by 5 bases and J by 1 base, and 16 bases separated the two germline ends. The CDR3 totals 16 residues. CDR1 and CDR2 (germline): SEHNR, FQNEAQ (reference sequence). This CDR3 reads CASSGPRGVGTDTQYF. CDR3 sequence (DNA): TGTGCCAGCAGCGGCCCCAGGGGCGTCGGCACAGATACGCAGTATTTT. Variable domain in full (rest from reference TRBV7-9 and TRBJ2-3): DTGVSQNPRHKITKRGQNVTFRCDPISEHNRLYWYRQTLGQGPEFLTYFQNEAQLEKSRLLSDRFSAERPKGSFSTLEIQRTEQGDSAMYLCASSGPRGVGTDTQYFGPGTRLTVL.

The CDR3 region has the DNA TGTGCCAGCAGCTTAGGGAAGGTCCGGGAGCTGTTTTTT. It translates to CASSLGKVRELFF. This chain connects TRBV11-2 to TRBJ2-2; D unresolved. V lost 1 base to trimming and J lost 9 bases, with 9 bases between them. Germline assignment: CDR1 SGHAT and CDR2 FQNNGV. CDR3 length equals 13 residues.

The genes are TRBV10-1 and TRBJ2-2, with 8 nucleotides matching TRBD1. Trimming at V came to 3 bases and at J to 4 bases, leaving 7 bases not matched to a gene. This CDR3 has 16 residues. In germline, CDR1 is WNHNN, CDR2 SYGVQD (reference sequence). The CDR3: CASSDVGQGGTGELFF. In DNA form, the CDR3 reads TGCGCCAGCAGTGATGTAGGACAGGGAGGCACCGGGGAGCTGTTTTTT.

J is TRBJ1-1 and V is TRBV5-1; D gene ambiguous. From germline, CDR1 is SGHRS and CDR2 YFSETQ. The CDR3 is made up of 15 amino acids. V was shortened by 3 bases and J by 3 bases, with 15 bases between the two germline ends. DNA for the CDR3: TGCGCCAGCAGCTCCGGGCCCGGGCTTTACACTGAAGCTTTCTTT. Translation: CASSSGPGLYTEAFF. The whole variable domain, remainder taken from reference TRBV5-1 and TRBJ1-1, is KAGVTQTPRYLIKTRGQQVTLSCSPISGHRSVSWYQQTPGQGLQFLFEYFSETQRNKGNFPGRFSGRQFSNSRSEMNVSTLELGDSALYLCASSSGPGLYTEAFFGQGTRLTVV.

The gene calls are TRBV19 and TRBJ1-5; 7 nucleotides line up with TRBD1. Germline CDR1 is LNHDA and CDR2 is SQIVND (reference sequence). The V gene end was trimmed by 3 bases and the J gene end by 1 base; junction bases not matched to a gene: 3. The CDR3 length is 15 residues. CDR3 amino acids: CASSILTGSNQPQHF. The CDR3 DNA reads TGTGCCAGTAGTATCCTGACAGGGAGCAATCAGCCCCAGCATTTT.

This chain connects TRBV11-3 to TRBJ2-2, with 7 bases fitting TRBD1. Germline V gives CDR1 SGHNT, CDR2 YENEEA. The CDR3 is 15 residues long. V was pared by 6 bases and J by 1 base, with 5 bases of the junction left unmatched. The CDR3 DNA reads as TGTGCCAGCAGGCCCGGGACAGAGAACACCGGGGAGCTGTTTTTT. Amino acid sequence: CASRPGTENTGELFF.